This T cell receptor (beta chain) was sequenced for a study of Ad26.COV2.S vaccination and SARS-CoV-2 variants. Overall study context: It was the COV1001 Ad26.COV2.S trial arm that included the donor.

Germline loops: CDR1 LNHDA, CDR2 SQIVND (reference sequence). The V gene lost 6 bases and the J gene lost 2 bases, with 12 bases spanning the gap. The CDR3 is 14 residues long. The treatment here: around 19 received Ad26.COV2.S at low or high dose, single or two shots; roughly 5 received placebo; per-sample allocation not given. Samples came from day 63 after the first vaccine or placebo injection. The protocol was immunoSEQ multiplex PCR, while the TCRdb copy is restricted to in-frame clones and leaves out a portion. The sample holds roughly 300,000 clones, 75% to 90% seen once. The chain links TRBV19 to TRBJ2-3; D is unclear. The sequenced sample was peripheral blood, obtained in a trial of Ad26.COV2.S vaccine versus placebo. The sequence derives from a person between 18 and 65 years old who received the Ad26.COV2.S COVID-19 vaccine or a placebo. CDR3 nucleotide sequence: TGTGCCAGTAGCCCATCAATCGTCACAGATACGCAGTATTTT. Amino acid sequence: CASSPSIVTDTQYF.